These 13 T cell receptor beta chains came from one sample sequenced in a study of CD8+ T cells in alopecia areata. Treatment here: oral pan-JAK inhibitor, 5-10 mg twice daily. After isolation, RNA underwent reverse transcription to generate cDNA as the sequencing template. Measured with immunoSEQ multiplex PCR; TCRdb has only the in-frame clones, and not every one. The repertoire holds around 290,000 clones, with about 62% as singletons. The sample consisted of CD4+ T cells sorted from blood, taken at week 24, from a patient treated with tofacitinib. These receptors all stem from a human donor with alopecia areata.

The chain has TRBV15 and TRBJ1-1; D gene unclear. V gave up 0 bases and J gave up 4 bases, with 6 bases separating them. In germline, CDR1 is LNHNV, CDR2 YYDKDF (reference sequence). This CDR3 region has 13 residues. The CDR3 sequence is CATSRDRGTEAFF. The CDR3, as DNA: TGTGCCACCAGCAGAGATCGCGGCACTGAAGCTTTCTTT. Full variable domain (missing parts from reference TRBV15 and TRBJ1-1): DAMVIQNPRYQVTQFGKPVTLSCSQTLNHNVMYWYQQKSSQAPKLLFHYYDKDFNNEADTPDNFQSRRPNTSFCFLDIRSPGLGDTAMYLCATSRDRGTEAFFGQGTRLTVV.

This clone is a singleton in its sample. CDR3 DNA sequence: TGCGCCAGCAGCTGGACGGCAGGTGGTAAACTGTTTTTT. Amino acid sequence: CASSWTAGGKLFF. V is TRBV5-1 and J is TRBJ1-4; no clear D gene. This CDR3 is 13 amino acids long. V was trimmed by 3 bases and J by 11 bases, leaving 14 bases between them. The germline V gene encodes CDR1 SGHRS and CDR2 YFSETQ.

This clone was observed a handful of times. This chain joins TRBV7-8 and TRBJ2-7; a possible D gene is TRBD2 (6 bases). CDR3 length: 13 amino acids. V lost 3 bases to trimming and J lost 5 bases, with 11 bases between them. CDR1 SGHVS and CDR2 FQNEAQ come from the germline V gene. The CDR3: CASSLGRGNEQYF. The CDR3 DNA sequence: TGTGCCAGCAGCTTGGGTCGGGGGAACGAGCAGTACTTC.

The table lists this clone with a few counts. V usage is TRBV15 and J usage is TRBJ2-3; D gene uncertain. Per germline, CDR1 LNHNV and CDR2 YYDKDF (reference sequence). The ends were cut back, 0 bases at V and 0 bases at J, with 7 bases in the middle. The CDR3 totals 15 residues. Here the CDR3 reads CATSREMASTDTQYF. The CDR3 nucleotides are TGTGCCACCAGCAGAGAAATGGCAAGCACAGATACGCAGTATTTT.

This clone was found a few times. The chain is built from TRBV2 and TRBJ2-6; D not resolved. Trimming shortened V by 7 bases and J by 2 bases, and 9 bases separated the two germline ends. CDR1 SNHLY and CDR2 FYNNEI come from the germline V gene. This CDR3 comprises 14 residues. CDR3: CASNQETGANVLTF. The CDR3 DNA is TGTGCCAGCAACCAGGAAACTGGGGCCAACGTCCTGACTTTC.

This clone was recorded a few times. The chain is built from TRBV6-5 and TRBJ1-1, with no clear D. Per the germline V gene, CDR1 is MNHEY and CDR2 is SVGAGI. The CDR3 sequence is 13 residues long. Deletions cut 6 bases from V and 1 base from J, with 9 bases between. CDR3 amino acids: CASRRGKNTEAFF. CDR3 coding DNA: TGTGCCAGCAGACGTGGGAAGAACACTGAAGCTTTCTTT.

The chain has TRBV6-5 and TRBJ1-2, with 8 positions matching TRBD1. The CDR3 sequence is 13 residues long. V shed 6 bases and J 7 bases; nucleotides not matched to a gene: 7. In germline, CDR1 is MNHEY, CDR2 SVGAGI. CDR3 protein: CASRLDRDGGYTF. In DNA, the CDR3 is TGTGCCAGCAGACTGGACAGGGACGGTGGCTACACCTTC.

The chain recombines TRBV19 with TRBJ2-6, with TRBD2 as a possible D gene (5 bases). Trimming removed 5 bases from V and 0 bases from J, with 14 bases in between. The germline V gene encodes CDR1 LNHDA and CDR2 SQIVND (reference sequence). The CDR3 is 17 amino acids. CDR3 DNA sequence: TGTGCCAGTAGTCGGGGATCCCTCCTCTCTGGGGCCAACGTCCTGACTTTC. Amino acids: CASSRGSLLSGANVLTF. Full variable domain (rest looked up from reference TRBV19 and TRBJ2-6): DGGITQSPKYLFRKEGQNVTLSCEQNLNHDAMYWYRQDPGQGLRLIYYSQIVNDFQKGDIAEGYSVSREKKESFPLTVTSAQKNPTAFYLCASSRGSLLSGANVLTFGAGSRLTVL.

This chain uses TRBV18 with TRBJ2-7, with 7 bases aligning to TRBD1. The CDR3 loop spans 14 amino acids. With 3 bases clipped from V and 3 bases from J, the junction kept 5 bases outside the gene matches. Germline V gene sequence: CDR1 KGHSH, CDR2 LQKENI. The CDR3 DNA sequence: TGTGCCAGCTCACCCTTAGGGGGCCACTACGAGCAGTACTTC. This translates into CASSPLGGHYEQYF.

The chain joins TRBV5-4 to TRBJ1-2; D call uncertain. The CDR3 has 13 residues. CDR1 and CDR2 from the germline V gene are SGHNT and YYREEE (reference sequence). The V end was cut by 3 bases, the J end by 4 bases, with 10 bases between. CDR3 coding DNA: TGTGCCAGCAGCTCCGATCGGAGCTATGGCTACACCTTC. Its protein product is CASSSDRSYGYTF.

The V and J genes are TRBV13 and TRBJ2-5; D is perhaps TRBD2 (6 bases). V was trimmed by 5 bases and J by 5 bases, leaving 21 bases between them. Germline assignment: CDR1 PRHDT and CDR2 FYEKMQ (reference sequence). This CDR3 spans 16 amino acids. The CDR3 protein is CASSGGTPLQIETQYF. The CDR3 DNA sequence: TGTGCCAGCAGCGGAGGGACTCCCCTGCAGATCGAGACCCAGTACTTC.

The V call is TRBV11-2, the J call TRBJ1-6, with a weak D call TRBD1 (5 bases). Deletions cut 5 bases from V and 7 bases from J, with 15 bases between. CDR3 size: 15 residues. CDR1 SGHAT and CDR2 FQNNGV come from the germline V gene. CDR3 sequence reads: CASSRGDSMNSPLHF. The CDR3 DNA reads TGTGCCAGCAGCCGGGGGGACTCCATGAATTCACCCCTCCACTTT.

This clone occurred a few times. The chain employs TRBV6-1 and TRBJ1-6, with no clear D. Germline CDR1 and CDR2: MNHNS and SASEGT. The CDR3 runs 14 residues. V shed 3 bases and J shed 8 bases, with 11 bases lying between them. In DNA, the CDR3 is TGTGCCAGCAGTGATTGGGCGAGAGATTCACCCCTCCACTTT. Protein product: CASSDWARDSPLHF.